The source of this TCR beta chain is a study of blood T cell repertoires in COVID-19. Only in-frame clones appear in the TCRdb table, and some are missing; sequencing was by immunoSEQ multiplex PCR. The table shows fewer than 350,000 clones, with roughly nine tenths occurring only once. This CDR3 has 13 amino acids. V was pared by 2 bases and J by 3 bases, with 1 base of the junction left unmatched. Germline V gene sequence: CDR1 SGHKS, CDR2 YYEKEE (reference sequence). Seattle researchers signed up patients amid active infection and tracked them longitudinally. The sequence came from a woman between 25 and 40 years old with COVID-19, enrolled during active disease. The sequencing sample was made of peripheral blood. This rearrangement joins TRBV5-5 to TRBJ2-5; 7 bases map to TRBD2. The CDR3 nucleotides are TGTGCCAGCAGCTTCGGGACTAAAGAGACCCAGTACTTC. It encodes CASSFGTKETQYF.